This entry lists 27 T cell receptor beta chains sequenced from one sample in a study of cytomegalovirus exposure and HLA in healthy donors. The PCR contained 60 Vbeta and 13 Jbeta primers. Sequenced by immunoSEQ multiplex PCR; TCRdb stores in-frame clones only, minus some. The table lists roughly 130,000 clones, around 9% of them singletons. Sequencing input: PBMCs. The receptors were sampled from a man aged 35 to 55 in good health and CMV-seronegative.

The chain links TRBV25-1 to TRBJ1-4; 7 bases fit TRBD1. J lost 7 bases, V lost 7 bases, and 6 bases had no gene match. Germline lookup yields CDR1 MGHDK and CDR2 SYGVNS. This CDR3 has 13 amino acids. The CDR3 bases are TGTGCCAGCATGAGGGGGCCAGGTGAAAAACTGTTTTTT. Amino acid sequence: CASMRGPGEKLFF.

This clone was counted only a few times. V usage is TRBV7-9 and J usage is TRBJ1-2, with D unclear. The germline V gene encodes CDR1 SEHNR and CDR2 FQNEAQ (reference sequence). The germline V and J ends were trimmed by 5 bases and 2 bases, with 21 bases remaining between them. This CDR3 spans 17 amino acids. The CDR3 DNA is TGTGCCAGCAGCCCACCTAGACTGGATATTATGAACTATGGCTACACCTTC. It encodes CASSPPRLDIMNYGYTF.

The sample holds a few counts of this clone. The chain links TRBV27 to TRBJ2-2; a weak D match, TRBD1 (6 bases). Between the trimmed V and J ends, which lost 6 bases and 6 bases, there was a span of 11 bases. Germline V gene lookup returns CDR1 MNHEY and CDR2 SMNVEV (reference sequence). The CDR3 is made up of 13 amino acids. Written as DNA, the CDR3 is TGTGCCAGCAGCATACAGGGTCCCGGGGAGCTGTTTTTT. Residues: CASSIQGPGELFF.

This clone was seen only a few times. In nucleotides, the CDR3 is TGTGCCAGCAGCTCCCGGCGACTAGCGGGGCTGGAGACCCAGTACTTC. Its protein product is CASSSRRLAGLETQYF. The chain employs TRBV5-4 and TRBJ2-5; TRBD2 aligns across 11 bases. V gave up 3 bases and J gave up 5 bases; unmatched junction bases: 9. The CDR3 is made up of 16 amino acids. The germline V gene encodes CDR1 SGHNT and CDR2 YYREEE (reference sequence).

J is TRBJ2-7 and V is TRBV6-5; 9 nucleotides agree with TRBD1. The V segment lost 7 bases and the J segment 5 bases; nucleotides outside the gene matches: 9. CDR1 and CDR2 from the germline V gene are MNHEY and SVGAGI. There are 14 residues in the CDR3. The CDR3 region has the DNA TGTGCCAGCACCGGGACAGGGATGAAGAACGAGCAGTACTTC. This encodes CASTGTGMKNEQYF.

This clone appeared a few times. CDR3 residues: CASSLRAGGSSYEQYF. In DNA, the CDR3 is TGTGCCAGCAGCTTAAGAGCGGGGGGGAGCTCCTACGAGCAGTACTTC. The V and J genes are TRBV7-2 and TRBJ2-7; 10 bases map to TRBD2. In germline, CDR1 is SGHTA, CDR2 FQGNSA. There are 16 residues in the CDR3. Trimming removed 2 bases from V and 0 bases from J; junction bases left unmatched: 4. The whole variable domain, remainder taken from reference TRBV7-2 and TRBJ2-7, is GAGVSQSPSNKVTEKGKDVELRCDPISGHTALYWYRQSLGQGLEFLIYFQGNSAPDKSGLPSDRFSAERTGGSVSTLTIQRTQQEDSAVYLCASSLRAGGSSYEQYFGPGTRLTVT.

This clone has a handful of counts. The chain is built from TRBV19 and TRBJ2-7; 12 bases match TRBD2. With V trimmed by 2 bases and J by 5 bases, 10 bases remained unmatched. Germline V gives CDR1 LNHDA, CDR2 SQIVND (reference sequence). The CDR3 extends over 17 amino acids. CDR3 DNA: TGTGCCAGTAGTATATCCTCTACTAGCGGGGGGCGCGACGAGCAGTACTTC. It translates to CASSISSTSGGRDEQYF.

This clone was counted a few times. This chain connects TRBV9 to TRBJ1-1; 7 bases are a match to TRBD1. The CDR3 is 15 residues long. V lost 0 bases and J lost 5; bases outside the gene matches: 7. CDR1 and CDR2 (germline): SGDLS, YYNGEE. The CDR3 reads CASSVVGQDGTEAFF. CDR3 bases: TGTGCCAGCAGCGTAGTCGGACAGGATGGGACTGAAGCTTTCTTT.

This clone was observed a few times. The chain links TRBV27 to TRBJ2-5; 9 bases match TRBD1. Germline-derived CDR1 and CDR2 are MNHEY and SMNVEV (reference sequence). The junction had 12 bases not matched to a gene; V was cut back by 5 bases and J by 5 bases. The CDR3 spans 16 residues. The DNA for the CDR3 is TGTGCCAGCAGTACAACCAGGACAGGGGCTTGGGAGACCCAGTACTTC. Protein: CASSTTRTGAWETQYF.

This clone has just a few counts. The J gene is TRBJ2-7, the V gene TRBV11-2; 8 nucleotides align to TRBD1. V was clipped by 2 bases and J by 0 bases; unmatched bases: 9. The CDR3 is 17 residues long. CDR1 is SGHAT and CDR2 is FQNNGV in the germline V gene. The DNA for the CDR3 is TGTGCCAGCAGCTTAACCTACGGACAGGGCAGCTCCTACGAGCAGTACTTC. This gives the protein CASSLTYGQGSSYEQYF.

This clone occurred a few times. The chain uses TRBV5-4 and TRBJ2-7, with 10 bases matching TRBD1. The CDR3 is 14 residues long. V shed 4 bases and J 3 bases; nucleotides not matched to a gene: 4. Germline V gene sequence: CDR1 SGHNT, CDR2 YYREEE (reference sequence). The CDR3 DNA follows: TGTGCCAGCAGCGGGGACAGGGGAGTCTACGAGCAGTACTTC. Its translation is CASSGDRGVYEQYF.

The chain carries TRBV27 and TRBJ1-2, with unresolved D. This CDR3 spans 13 amino acids. CDR1 and CDR2 (germline): MNHEY, SMNVEV (reference sequence). The V gene lost 4 bases and the J gene lost 3 bases, with 9 bases spanning the gap. The CDR3: CASSWNSDYGYTF. The CDR3 DNA reads as TGTGCCAGCAGTTGGAACAGTGACTATGGCTACACCTTC.

The chain employs TRBV7-2 and TRBJ2-3; D is undetermined. Per germline, CDR1 SGHTA and CDR2 FQGNSA. This CDR3 contains 15 residues. V was clipped by 2 bases and J by 1 base, with 10 bases between them. The CDR3 reads CASSLSGLRTDTQYF. The CDR3 region has the DNA TGTGCCAGCAGCTTATCCGGTCTGCGCACAGATACGCAGTATTTT.

The sample holds a few counts of this clone. The chain carries TRBV5-8 and TRBJ1-2; no reliable D call. The CDR3 totals 11 residues. Per germline, CDR1 SGHTS and CDR2 YDEGEE. Trimming cost V 2 bases and J 8 bases, with 7 bases left between them. The CDR3 DNA sequence: TGTGCCAGCAGCTTAGGAGGGGGCTACACCTTC. The encoded protein is CASSLGGGYTF.

This clone was counted only a few times. V is TRBV19 and J is TRBJ1-1; 8 nucleotides agree with TRBD1. The CDR3 is 16 residues long. Germline CDR1 LNHDA, CDR2 SQIVND (reference sequence). The V and J ends lost 4 bases and 6 bases, in that order; junction bases with no gene match: 13. As DNA, the CDR3 is TGTGCCAGTAGTACGGACAGGGCAGGGGGCAGACCTGAAGCTTTCTTT. Its translation: CASSTDRAGGRPEAFF.

This clone was counted between two and nine times. V is TRBV7-9 and J is TRBJ1-1; possibly TRBD1 for D (6 bases). Looked up from germline, CDR1 is SEHNR and CDR2 is FQNEAQ (reference sequence). V was pared by 4 bases and J by 0 bases, with 9 bases between. This CDR3 has 14 amino acids. This chain's CDR3 is CASSSGVLNTEAFF. The CDR3 DNA follows: TGTGCCAGCAGCTCAGGGGTTTTGAACACTGAAGCTTTCTTT.

The sample holds a few counts of this clone. The chain employs TRBV13 and TRBJ2-3, with TRBD2 matching over 8 bases. CDR1 PRHDT and CDR2 FYEKMQ come from the germline V gene (reference sequence). This CDR3 is built from 15 residues. J was trimmed by 4 bases and V by 1 base; bases with no gene match: 4. The CDR3 region has the DNA TGTGCCAGCAGCTTAGCGCGGGGGGTGGCAGATACGCAGTATTTT. It translates to CASSLARGVADTQYF.

This clone was seen only a few times. The chain is built from TRBV14 and TRBJ2-1; TRBD2 matches 10 bases. CDR1 is SGHDN and CDR2 is FVKESK in the germline V gene. V was clipped by 2 bases and J by 13 bases; unmatched bases: 8. CDR3 length equals 14 residues. The CDR3 sequence: CASSQWATSGEQFF. The CDR3 nucleotides read TGTGCCAGCAGCCAATGGGCTACTAGCGGGGAACAGTTCTTC.

This chain uses TRBV4-3 with TRBJ2-1; 9 bases align to TRBD2. J lost 10 bases, V lost 0 bases, and 4 bases had no gene match. The germline gives CDR1 LGHNA, CDR2 YSLEER. The CDR3 consists of 14 residues. CDR3 loop: CASSQERGGWEQFF. The CDR3 bases are TGCGCCAGCAGCCAAGAGCGGGGGGGCTGGGAGCAGTTCTTC.

The chain links TRBV13 to TRBJ2-5, with TRBD2 matching 9 bases. The ends lost 5 bases at V and 2 bases at J; junction bases unmatched: 6. Per the germline V gene, CDR1 is PRHDT and CDR2 is FYEKMQ (reference sequence). The CDR3 is 15 residues long. CDR3 in amino acids: CASSIRAGGQETQYF. The CDR3, as DNA: TGTGCCAGCAGCATCAGAGCGGGGGGTCAAGAGACCCAGTACTTC.

This clone appeared many times. The rearrangement uses TRBV25-1 and TRBJ1-1; TRBD1 matches at 9 bases. CDR3 length equals 15 residues. CDR1 and CDR2 from the germline V gene are MGHDK and SYGVNS. The J segment lost 6 bases and the V segment lost 4 bases, leaving 9 bases of the junction unmatched. CDR3 DNA: TGTGCCAGCAGTGGGTTCCGGGACAGGGCGCCTGAAGCTTTCTTT. Encoded protein: CASSGFRDRAPEAFF.

This clone was recorded a few times. This sequence joins TRBV7-9 and TRBJ2-3, with D hard to call. Germline V gives CDR1 SEHNR, CDR2 FQNEAQ (reference sequence). V shed 3 bases and J shed 0 bases, with 4 bases lying between them. The CDR3 loop spans 13 amino acids. CDR3 nucleotides: TGTGCCAGCAGCTTCTTCAGCACAGATACGCAGTATTTT. Protein sequence: CASSFFSTDTQYF.

This clone was detected only a few times. V gene TRBV5-8 combines with J gene TRBJ1-4; 11 nucleotides agree with TRBD1. There are 15 residues in the CDR3. With 4 bases clipped from V and 6 bases from J, the junction kept 5 bases outside the gene matches. The V gene's germline CDR1 is SGHTS and CDR2 YDEGEE. Written as DNA, the CDR3 is TGTGCCAGCAGCCCCGGGACAGGGGGGTATGAAAAACTGTTTTTT. Its translation: CASSPGTGGYEKLFF.

This clone was seen more than once but under ten times. The chain recombines TRBV13 with TRBJ1-2; 8 nucleotides line up with TRBD1. CDR1 PRHDT and CDR2 FYEKMQ come from the germline V gene (reference sequence). The CDR3 totals 14 residues. With 5 bases clipped from V and 2 bases from J, the junction kept 4 bases outside the gene matches. This CDR3 reads CASSQRQGNYGYTF. CDR3 coding DNA: TGTGCCAGCAGCCAACGACAGGGGAACTATGGCTACACCTTC.

This clone appeared a few times. The chain links TRBV4-1 to TRBJ1-2; D call uncertain. There are 14 residues in the CDR3. Germline values: CDR1 MGHRA, CDR2 YSYEKL. Trimming stripped 0 bases from V and 6 bases from J, with 11 bases between. CDR3 DNA: TGCGCCAGCAGCCAAGATCGCCTGGCGGATGGCTACACCTTC. It yields the protein CASSQDRLADGYTF.

The chain recombines TRBV25-1 with TRBJ2-1; TRBD1 aligns across 8 bases. The CDR3 is 14 amino acids. J gave up 8 bases and V 8 bases, and 11 bases lay outside the gene matches. Per the germline V gene, CDR1 is MGHDK and CDR2 is SYGVNS. The CDR3 loop is CASLSGQGSHEQFF. Here the CDR3 DNA reads TGTGCCAGCCTTTCCGGACAGGGCTCGCATGAGCAGTTCTTC.

This sequence joins TRBV5-6 and TRBJ1-1; TRBD1 is a possible D gene (5 bases). V shed 0 bases and J shed 4 bases, with 10 bases lying between them. CDR3 length: 14 amino acids. Germline V gives CDR1 SGHDT, CDR2 YYEEEE. The CDR3 protein is CASSLAGGGTEAFF. For the CDR3, the DNA is TGTGCCAGCAGCTTGGCCGGGGGGGGCACTGAAGCTTTCTTT.